The 11 T cell receptor beta chains listed next were all sequenced from one sample in a study of blood T cells in healthy people across ages. A second PCR, run for roughly 7 to 11 cycles, used a sample-barcoded 5' primer plus a J-beta primer mix. Using its own MiXCR run on the 5' RACE reads, TCRdb lists one record per CDR3 protein. The data contain 550,000 to 600,000 distinct CDR3 sequences, roughly 29% of them singletons. Sequencing input: blood. These receptors all stem from a woman in her 70s in good health.

The sample holds many counts of this clonotype. The chain links TRBV7-2 to TRBJ2-7; the D gene is possibly TRBD2 (5 bases). Germline assignment: CDR1 SGHTA and CDR2 FQGNSA. Trimming shortened V by 4 bases and J by 3 bases, and 16 bases separated the two germline ends. The CDR3 totals 15 residues. CDR3 DNA sequence: TGTGCCAGCAGCTCGCATCCCGGGGTCAACTACGAGCAGTACTTC. Protein sequence: CASSSHPGVNYEQYF.

This clonotype has a handful of counts. The chain is built from TRBV25-1 and TRBJ1-1; 9 nucleotides match TRBD1. CDR3 length: 15 amino acids. With 3 bases clipped from V and 4 bases from J, the junction kept 6 bases outside the gene matches. Germline V lookup: CDR1 MGHDK, CDR2 SYGVNS. The CDR3 loop reads CASSDLGQGGTEAFF. In nucleotides, the CDR3 is TGTGCCAGCAGTGATCTGGGACAGGGTGGCACTGAAGCTTTCTTT.

CDR3 DNA: TGCAGTGTTAGTGGGGCAGGCAATCAGCCCCAGCATTTT. As protein: CSVSGAGNQPQHF. The gene calls are TRBV20-1 and TRBJ1-5; TRBD1 might be the D (5 bases). In germline, CDR1 is DFQATT, CDR2 SNEGSKA (reference sequence). This CDR3 region has 13 residues. The V end lost 7 bases, the J end lost 2 bases, and 12 bases lay between the germline ends.

This clonotype appeared a few times. The chain employs TRBV10-3 and TRBJ2-1; D remains unclear. The end of the DNA fits TRBJ2-5 better, so the J call may be wrong. The CDR3 sequence is 13 residues long. The germline V gene has CDR1 ENHRY and CDR2 SYGVKD. This CDR3 reads CAISESMGETQYF. CDR3 coding DNA: TGTGCCATCAGTGAGTCTATGGGTGAGACCCAGTACTTC.

The gene calls are TRBV2 and TRBJ2-5, with D tentatively TRBD1 or TRBD2 (5 bases each). Germline V gives CDR1 SNHLY, CDR2 FYNNEI. Trimming pared 9 bases from V and 2 bases from J, leaving 10 bases between. CDR3 size: 12 residues. This CDR3 reads CASGTVQETQYF. The CDR3 DNA sequence: TGTGCCAGTGGGACGGTTCAAGAGACCCAGTACTTC.

The chain recombines TRBV4-3 with TRBJ2-1, with 11 positions matching TRBD2. The ends lost 1 base at V and 10 bases at J; junction bases unmatched: 6. Germline lookup yields CDR1 LGHNA and CDR2 YSLEER. The CDR3 is 15 residues long. For the CDR3, the DNA is TGCGCCAGCAGCCAAGGTAGCGGGGGGGCCAGGGAGCAGTTCTTC. It encodes CASSQGSGGAREQFF.

V usage is TRBV20-1 and J usage is TRBJ1-4; D ambiguous. CDR1 DFQATT and CDR2 SNEGSKA come from the germline V gene (reference sequence). Trimming pared 0 bases from V and 6 bases from J, leaving 14 bases between. This CDR3 has 15 residues. The CDR3 DNA reads TGCAGTGCTAGAGATATCGGGATGAGGGATGAAAAACTGTTTTTT. Its translation: CSARDIGMRDEKLFF.

This clonotype has just one count. The rearrangement joins TRBV24-1 to TRBJ2-3; 14 bases agree with TRBD2. The CDR3 sequence is 16 residues long. Trimming took 5 bases from V and 5 from J; bases not matched to a gene: 5. Germline V gene data show CDR1 as KGHDR and CDR2 as SFDVKD. The CDR3 region has the DNA TGTGCCACCAGTGGACTAGCGGGGGGGGCAGGAGATACGCAGTATTTT. The encoded protein is CATSGLAGGAGDTQYF.

The chain couples TRBV11-3 to TRBJ2-3; the D is unclear. Trimming pared 0 bases from V and 6 bases from J, leaving 10 bases between. The CDR3 is made up of 14 amino acids. Germline V CDR1 and CDR2: SGHNT, YENEEA. CDR3 nucleotide sequence: TGTGCCAGCAGCTTAGATTTAGGGATGGATACGCAGTATTTT. Its protein product is CASSLDLGMDTQYF.

This clonotype was seen a handful of times. V gene TRBV5-5 combines with J gene TRBJ2-7, with 12 bases that match TRBD2. Germline V gives CDR1 SGHKS, CDR2 YYEKEE (reference sequence). The length of the CDR3 is 15 residues. J gave up 5 bases and V 2 bases, and 5 bases lay outside the gene matches. DNA for the CDR3: TGTGCCAGCAGCTTTCAACTAGCGGGGGGTAACGAGCAGTACTTC. It codes for CASSFQLAGGNEQYF.

This clonotype was detected only a few times. The chain links TRBV12-3 or TRBV12-4 to TRBJ1-1; D unresolved. The CDR3 is 15 amino acids. Trimming stripped 5 bases from V and 4 bases from J, with 17 bases between. As DNA, the CDR3 is TGTGCCAGCAGTCCCTCATTAGCTCCGGGCACTGAAGCTTTCTTT. Encoded protein: CASSPSLAPGTEAFF.